The clone carrying this T cell receptor beta chain was observed at least ten times. The antigen remains undetermined. This specimen comes from a study of identical twins. Overall study findings and caveats: It was cross-sectional statistical analysis, not following the same donors, that the conclusions relied on. Researchers reported excess low generation probability among twin-shared out-of-frame alpha sequences.

A universal primer binding site was introduced by template switching. The final cDNA contained unique molecular identifiers. TCRdb reanalysed the 5' RACE reads using MiXCR and keeps one entry per CDR3 protein. This table has 750,000 to 950,000 distinct CDR3 sequences, 9% to 15% appearing once. The germline V gene has CDR1 DFQATT and CDR2 SNEGSKA (reference sequence). Trimming pared 3 bases from V and 4 bases from J, leaving 15 bases between. The CDR3 sequence is 14 residues long. Another study also made use of these data, one on yellow fever vaccine responses in identical twins. Per that paper: Reportedly, twins' vaccine T cell responses looked partly convergent and partly personalized.

The chain links TRBV20-1 to TRBJ1-2; no clear D gene. The sample taken for sequencing was PBMCs. The TCR comes from a woman between 18 and 29 years old in good health. This CDR3 is CSASLGSFSYGYTF. The CDR3, as DNA: TGCAGTGCTAGCTTGGGCAGCTTTTCCTATGGCTACACCTTC.